A single sample gave rise to the 18 T cell receptor beta chains below, sequenced in a study of T cell responses to AZD1222 COVID-19 vaccine. Data came from immunoSEQ multiplex PCR; TCRdb stores just in-frame clones and leaves some out. The data hold about 140,000 clones, with roughly 93% observed a single time. The sample here was peripheral blood, taken on day 0 of AZD1222 vaccination. These receptors were collected from an adult in good health.

The gene calls are TRBV5-1 and TRBJ2-1; TRBD2 agrees at 9 bases. V trimming: 0 bases; J trimming: 6 bases; junction bases outside the gene matches: 4. The CDR3 runs 15 residues. Germline CDR1 SGHRS, CDR2 YFSETQ. The CDR3 here is CASSLEAGGLNEQFF. DNA for the CDR3: TGCGCCAGCAGCTTGGAGGCGGGAGGGCTCAATGAGCAGTTCTTC.

This chain uses TRBV4-1 with TRBJ2-5; TRBD1 is a possible D gene (8 bases). Trimming left V 1 base short and J 5 bases short, with 14 bases between. The CDR3 sequence is 15 residues long. Germline CDR1 MGHRA, CDR2 YSYEKL. DNA for the CDR3: TGCGCCAGCAGCCAAGCAGGACAGGGAGGGGAGACCCAGTACTTC. It specifies CASSQAGQGGETQYF.

The J gene is TRBJ2-1, the V gene TRBV5-1, with 8 nucleotides matching TRBD1. The V gene end was trimmed by 0 bases and the J gene end by 4 bases; junction bases not matched to a gene: 6. CDR1 is SGHRS and CDR2 is YFSETQ in the germline V gene. The CDR3 consists of 16 residues. The CDR3 nucleotides read TGCGCCAGCAGCTTGGGGCCAGGGACAGGTTACAATGAGCAGTTCTTC. It codes for CASSLGPGTGYNEQFF.

The rearrangement uses TRBV24-1 and TRBJ2-5; 10 bases align to TRBD2. J gave up 0 bases and V 3 bases, and 3 bases lay outside the gene matches. The CDR3 has 16 residues. Per germline, CDR1 KGHDR and CDR2 SFDVKD. The CDR3 protein is CATSDPSGRYQETQYF. Here the CDR3 DNA reads TGTGCCACCAGTGATCCTAGCGGGAGATACCAAGAGACCCAGTACTTC.

The rearrangement links TRBV9 to TRBJ1-2; D ambiguous. Germline loops: CDR1 SGDLS, CDR2 YYNGEE. The CDR3 is 13 amino acids. Between the trimmed V and J ends, which lost 4 bases and 2 bases, there was a span of 9 bases. The CDR3, as DNA: TGTGCCAGCAGCCGTAGGGTGAACTATGGCTACACCTTC. It encodes CASSRRVNYGYTF.

The gene calls are TRBV9 and TRBJ2-5, with D maybe TRBD2 (5 bases). The germline V gene encodes CDR1 SGDLS and CDR2 YYNGEE. The CDR3 loop spans 14 amino acids. Trimming took 1 base from V and 7 from J, leaving 14 bases between them. The DNA of the CDR3 is TGTGCCAGCAGCGTATTACATGGGAGCGGGACCCAGTACTTC. Amino acids: CASSVLHGSGTQYF.

The chain employs TRBV7-9 and TRBJ1-3; D is perhaps TRBD1 (5 bases). The germline V gene encodes CDR1 SEHNR and CDR2 FQNEAQ (reference sequence). The CDR3 is 14 amino acids. V was pared by 7 bases and J by 1 base, with 11 bases between. The CDR3 DNA sequence: TGTGCCAGCACCTGGGGACTGTCTGGAAACACCATATATTTT. Amino acids: CASTWGLSGNTIYF.

The J gene is TRBJ1-1, the V gene TRBV27; TRBD1 agrees at 7 bases. The CDR3 spans 15 residues. The J segment lost 5 bases and the V segment lost 5 bases, leaving 11 bases of the junction unmatched. Germline V gene lookup returns CDR1 MNHEY and CDR2 SMNVEV (reference sequence). CDR3 amino acids: CASSPHTGEGTEAFF. The CDR3 DNA follows: TGTGCCAGCAGTCCGCACACAGGGGAGGGGACTGAAGCTTTCTTT.

There are a few counts of this clone. V gene TRBV6-2 or TRBV6-3 combines with J gene TRBJ2-3, with D perhaps matching TRBD2 (5 bases). This CDR3 has 14 amino acids. Trimming left V 3 bases short and J 3 bases short, with 10 bases between. Germline loops: CDR1 MNHEY, CDR2 SVGEGT. The CDR3 DNA reads TGTGCCAGCAGTTATACGGGATTGACAGATACGCAGTATTTT. Protein: CASSYTGLTDTQYF.

This chain joins TRBV2 and TRBJ1-2; 11 nucleotides line up with TRBD1. V lost 5 bases, J lost 4 bases, and 6 bases stayed unmatched. Germline lookup yields CDR1 SNHLY and CDR2 FYNNEI. This CDR3 has 15 residues. The CDR3 here is CASSPDRGQVYGYTF. In DNA, the CDR3 is TGTGCCAGCAGTCCGGACAGGGGGCAGGTCTATGGCTACACCTTC.

The rearrangement uses TRBV30 and TRBJ1-1, with a weak D call TRBD1 (6 bases). The length of the CDR3 is 13 residues. Trimming shortened V by 0 bases and J by 6 bases, and 11 bases separated the two germline ends. Germline V gene sequence: CDR1 GTSNPN, CDR2 SVGIG (reference sequence). CDR3 region: CAWSVQGRAEAFF. The CDR3 DNA reads TGTGCCTGGAGTGTCCAGGGGAGGGCTGAAGCTTTCTTT.

V is TRBV9 and J is TRBJ1-3, with 8 bases fitting TRBD1. The CDR3 has 16 residues. V shed 4 bases, J shed 0 bases, and the junction held 6 bases outside the gene matches. Looked up from germline, CDR1 is SGDLS and CDR2 is YYNGEE. The CDR3 DNA reads TGTGCCAGCAGCAAACTTACAGGGGGCTCTGGAAACACCATATATTTT. The encoded protein is CASSKLTGGSGNTIYF.

The genes are TRBV7-9 and TRBJ1-5; D not certain. There are 15 residues in the CDR3. Per germline, CDR1 SEHNR and CDR2 FQNEAQ (reference sequence). Trimming removed 1 base at V and 3 bases at J, with 10 bases between. The CDR3 loop reads CASSLGASDNQPQHF. The DNA of the CDR3 is TGTGCCAGCAGCTTAGGGGCGAGTGACAATCAGCCCCAGCATTTT.

A single count supports this clone. The chain employs TRBV2 and TRBJ2-3; D ambiguous. Per germline, CDR1 SNHLY and CDR2 FYNNEI. Trimming cost V 4 bases and J 4 bases, with 12 bases left between them. The CDR3 sequence is 14 residues long. The CDR3 sequence: CASSGVTLADTQYF. The CDR3 DNA follows: TGTGCCAGCAGTGGCGTCACCTTGGCAGATACGCAGTATTTT.

The chain links TRBV5-4 to TRBJ1-1, with 7 bases lining up with TRBD1. CDR1 and CDR2 from the germline V gene are SGHNT and YYREEE (reference sequence). CDR3 length: 15 residues. Trimming took 0 bases from V and 8 from J; bases not matched to a gene: 10. The CDR3, as DNA: TGTGCCAGCAGCTTGGAGGGCGGCAGGGGGGGAGAAGCTTTCTTT. Translating it yields CASSLEGGRGGEAFF.

The chain combines TRBV7-6 with TRBJ1-2; a weak D match, TRBD1 (6 bases). This CDR3 is built from 17 residues. Trimming cost V 0 bases and J 0 bases, with 14 bases left between them. CDR1 and CDR2 from the germline V gene are SGHVS and FNYEAQ. CDR3 nucleotides: TGTGCCAGCAGCTTAGCTCCCTCAGACAGGCCTAACTATGGCTACACCTTC. Translated: CASSLAPSDRPNYGYTF.

This clone came up once. The V and J genes are TRBV5-4 and TRBJ2-7, with D unresolved. The V gene lost 3 bases and the J gene lost 9 bases, with 16 bases spanning the gap. Germline CDR1 reads SGHNT; CDR2 reads YYREEE (reference sequence). The CDR3 runs 13 residues. The CDR3 is CASSSGRDYGQYF. In nucleotides, the CDR3 is TGTGCCAGCAGCTCGGGCCGCGATTATGGGCAGTACTTC.

The V gene is TRBV3-1 (or the pseudogene TRBV3-2), the J gene TRBJ2-1, with D perhaps TRBD2 (6 bases). The germline V gene encodes CDR1 LGHDT and CDR2 YNNKEL (reference sequence). Trimming cost V 1 base and J 4 bases, with 8 bases left between them. There are 14 residues in the CDR3. The DNA of the CDR3 is TGTGCCAGCAGCCAAGGGGACTTTTACAATGAGCAGTTCTTC. Translating it yields CASSQGDFYNEQFF.